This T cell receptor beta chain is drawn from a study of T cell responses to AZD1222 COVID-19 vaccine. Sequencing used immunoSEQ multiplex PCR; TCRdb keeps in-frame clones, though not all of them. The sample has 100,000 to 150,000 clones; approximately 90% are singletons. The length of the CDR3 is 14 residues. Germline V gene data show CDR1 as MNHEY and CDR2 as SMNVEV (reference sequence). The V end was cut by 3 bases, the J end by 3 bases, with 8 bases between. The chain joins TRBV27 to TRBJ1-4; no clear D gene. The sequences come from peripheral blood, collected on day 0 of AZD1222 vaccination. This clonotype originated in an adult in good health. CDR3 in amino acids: CASSLSRSNEKLFF. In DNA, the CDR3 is TGTGCCAGCAGTTTGAGCAGGTCTAATGAAAAACTGTTTTTT. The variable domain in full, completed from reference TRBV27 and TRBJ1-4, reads EAQVTQNPRYLITVTGKKLTVTCSQNMNHEYMSWYRQDPGLGLRQIYYSMNVEVTDKGDVPEGYKVSRKEKRNFPLILESPSPNQTSLYFCASSLSRSNEKLFFGSGTQLSVL.